The 3 T cell receptor beta chains below come from one sample, sequenced in a study of blood T cells in healthy people across ages. The second PCR ran about 6 to 11 cycles with a sample-barcoded 5' primer and J-beta primers. From the 5' RACE reads, TCRdb called clonotypes with MiXCR, one entry per CDR3 protein. The sample yields approximately 800,000 distinct CDR3 sequences, 20% to 25% seen once. The same sample was also used in a study of T cells of mothers and their children.

Sequences were obtained from blood. Receptors were obtained from a boy younger than 18 in good health.

This clonotype came up a few times. The gene calls are TRBV13 and TRBJ2-2; D may be TRBD1 (5 bases). Trimming cost V 5 bases and J 2 bases, with 6 bases left between them. This CDR3 contains 13 residues. Germline V gene data show CDR1 as PRHDT and CDR2 as FYEKMQ (reference sequence). The CDR3 region is CASSGANTGELFF. Written as DNA, the CDR3 is TGTGCCAGCAGCGGGGCAAACACCGGGGAGCTGTTTTTT.

This clonotype has only a few counts. This rearrangement joins TRBV3-1 to TRBJ2-5, with D perhaps matching TRBD2 (6 bases). The V gene's germline CDR1 is LGHDT and CDR2 YNNKEL (reference sequence). V was clipped by 0 bases and J by 14 bases, with 16 bases between them. The CDR3 runs to 13 residues. CDR3 loop: CASSQDMAGTRYF. For the CDR3, the DNA is TGTGCCAGCAGCCAAGATATGGCGGGGACCAGATACTTC.

V and J are TRBV20-1 and TRBJ2-1, with 10 bases fitting TRBD2. The length of the CDR3 is 16 residues. Per germline, CDR1 DFQATT and CDR2 SNEGSKA (reference sequence). The trim removed 2 bases at V and 1 base at J, leaving 5 bases unmatched. CDR3 sequence (DNA): TGCAGTGCTAGAAGACCTAGCGGGGGTTCCTACAATGAGCAGTTCTTC. Its translation: CSARRPSGGSYNEQFF.